A selection of T cell receptor beta chains follows, all from one sample in a study of T cells in Graves' hyperthyroidism and ophthalmopathy. TCRdb ran MiXCR on the multiplex PCR reads and lists one entry per CDR3 protein. The repertoire includes around 610,000 distinct CDR3 sequences, roughly 14% of them detected once, and about 4% sits in the top ten. Sequencing input: blood. These receptor sequences come from a woman aged 35 to 49 with Graves' ophthalmopathy. The CDR3 runs from the conserved cysteine through the conserved F or W. A D gene is named only where the DNA matches it firmly. Size tells how often a clone was seen (once, few, many) or the class of an expanded clone, and some rows leave it out.

CDR3 length: 13; J gene: TRBJ1-2; clone size: -; V gene: TRBV30; D gene: -; CDR3 protein: CAWSAGVNYGYTF; CDR3 DNA: TGTGCCTGGAGTGCGGGCGTGAACTATGGCTACACCTTC
CDR3 length: 14; J gene: TRBJ1-5; clone size: -; V gene: TRBV7-8; D gene: TRBD1; CDR3 protein: CASSLRDSGQPQHF; CDR3 DNA: TGTGCCAGCAGCCTCCGGGACAGTGGACAGCCCCAGCATTTT
CDR3 length: 15; J gene: TRBJ1-1; clone size: many; V gene: TRBV29-1; D gene: -; CDR3 protein: CSVAQSPTANTEAFF; CDR3 DNA: TGCAGCGTTGCCCAAAGTCCGACGGCGAACACTGAAGCTTTCTTT
CDR3 length: 17; J gene: TRBJ2-3; clone size: -; V gene: TRBV6-1; D gene: TRBD1; CDR3 protein: CASRPGTGDYSNQPQYF; CDR3 DNA: TGTGCCAGCAGACCCGGGACAGGGGATTATAGCAATCAGCCCCAGTATTTT
CDR3 length: 15; J gene: TRBJ2-2; clone size: many; V gene: TRBV14; D gene: -; CDR3 protein: CASSHLARNTGELFF; CDR3 DNA: TGTGCCAGCAGCCACCTAGCGAGGAACACCGGGGAGCTGTTTTTT
CDR3 length: 16; J gene: TRBJ2-5; clone size: few; V gene: TRBV3-1; D gene: -; CDR3 protein: CASSQGGLGGQETQYF; CDR3 DNA: TGTGCCAGCAGCCAAGGTGGGTTAGGAGGCCAAGAGACCCAGTACTTC
CDR3 length: 15; J gene: TRBJ2-5; clone size: many; V gene: TRBV6-1; D gene: -; CDR3 protein: CASSEGPTSQETQYF; CDR3 DNA: TGTGCCAGCAGTGAAGGCCCCACCAGCCAAGAGACCCAGTACTTC
CDR3 length: 15; J gene: TRBJ2-7; clone size: many; V gene: TRBV9; D gene: TRBD2; CDR3 protein: CASSASGRAEGEQYF; CDR3 DNA: TGTGCCAGCAGCGCTAGCGGGAGGGCCGAGGGCGAGCAGTACTTC
CDR3 length: 13; J gene: TRBJ1-1; clone size: many; V gene: TRBV29-1; D gene: TRBD1; CDR3 protein: CSAEQGANTEAFF; CDR3 DNA: TGCAGCGCAGAACAGGGGGCGAACACTGAAGCTTTCTTT
CDR3 length: 12; J gene: TRBJ2-7; clone size: -; V gene: TRBV30; D gene: -; CDR3 protein: CAWSPGEREQYF; CDR3 DNA: TGTGCCTGGAGCCCAGGGGAGCGCGAGCAGTACTTC
CDR3 length: 14; J gene: TRBJ2-7; clone size: many; V gene: TRBV2; D gene: TRBD2; CDR3 protein: CASSPSGIPYEQYF; CDR3 DNA: TGTGCCAGCAGTCCTAGCGGGATCCCCTACGAGCAGTACTTC
CDR3 length: 15; J gene: TRBJ1-2; clone size: many; V gene: TRBV24-1; D gene: TRBD1; CDR3 protein: CATSDPDREGNGYTF; CDR3 DNA: TGTGCCACCAGTGATCCTGACAGGGAAGGGAATGGCTACACCTTC
CDR3 length: 15; J gene: TRBJ2-5; clone size: -; V gene: TRBV2; D gene: TRBD1; CDR3 protein: CASGADRGRGETQYF; CDR3 DNA: TGTGCCAGCGGAGCGGACAGGGGGAGGGGAGAGACCCAGTACTTC
CDR3 length: 16; J gene: TRBJ2-2; clone size: many; V gene: TRBV2; D gene: -; CDR3 protein: CASSEVGQAGTGELFF; CDR3 DNA: TGTGCCAGCAGTGAAGTGGGGCAGGCGGGCACCGGGGAGCTGTTTTTT
CDR3 length: 15; J gene: TRBJ2-2; clone size: many; V gene: TRBV19; D gene: -; CDR3 protein: CASSMVHGNTGELFF; CDR3 DNA: TGTGCCAGTAGTATGGTACATGGAAACACCGGGGAGCTGTTTTTT
CDR3 length: 14; J gene: TRBJ2-7; clone size: many; V gene: TRBV20-1; D gene: TRBD2; CDR3 protein: CSASWAGGTYEQYF; CDR3 DNA: TGCAGTGCTAGTTGGGCGGGAGGGACCTACGAGCAGTACTTC
CDR3 length: 15; J gene: TRBJ2-7; clone size: many; V gene: TRBV28; D gene: TRBD2; CDR3 protein: CASSFTSGTEYEQYF; CDR3 DNA: TGTGCCAGCAGTTTCACTAGCGGGACTGAATACGAGCAGTACTTC
CDR3 length: 13; J gene: TRBJ1-1; clone size: -; V gene: TRBV28; D gene: -; CDR3 protein: CASSFTRQVEAFF; CDR3 DNA: TGTGCCAGCAGTTTTACCCGACAGGTCGAAGCTTTCTTT
CDR3 length: 14; J gene: TRBJ2-7; clone size: many; V gene: TRBV6-1; D gene: -; CDR3 protein: CASKGYAGEYEQYF; CDR3 DNA: TGTGCCAGCAAAGGCTACGCAGGGGAGTACGAGCAGTACTTC
CDR3 length: 15; J gene: TRBJ1-1; clone size: -; V gene: TRBV5-1; D gene: TRBD1; CDR3 protein: CASSFIQGASTEAFF; CDR3 DNA: TGCGCCAGCAGCTTTATCCAGGGGGCGAGCACTGAAGCTTTCTTT
CDR3 length: 16; J gene: TRBJ2-4; clone size: -; V gene: TRBV20-1; D gene: -; CDR3 protein: CSAGASLAVAKNIQYF; CDR3 DNA: TGCAGTGCCGGGGCCTCACTCGCGGTAGCCAAAAACATTCAGTACTTC
CDR3 length: 15; J gene: TRBJ2-7; clone size: -; V gene: TRBV6-1; D gene: TRBD2; CDR3 protein: CASSAEAGTSHEQYF; CDR3 DNA: TGTGCCAGCAGTGCCGAAGCGGGAACGTCCCACGAGCAGTACTTC
CDR3 length: 15; J gene: TRBJ1-2; clone size: -; V gene: TRBV19; D gene: -; CDR3 protein: CASSMAAGADYGYTF; CDR3 DNA: TGTGCCAGTAGTATGGCCGCAGGGGCTGACTATGGCTACACCTTC
CDR3 length: 16; J gene: TRBJ1-5; clone size: many; V gene: TRBV7-2; D gene: -; CDR3 protein: CATTLRVKGSNQPQHF; CDR3 DNA: TGTGCCACAACCCTCAGAGTGAAGGGGAGCAATCAGCCCCAGCATTTT
CDR3 length: 15; J gene: TRBJ2-7; clone size: many; V gene: TRBV20-1; D gene: TRBD2; CDR3 protein: CSAREGGVTLDEQYF; CDR3 DNA: TGCAGTGCTAGAGAGGGGGGGGTTACCCTCGACGAGCAGTACTTC
CDR3 length: 14; J gene: TRBJ2-2; clone size: many; V gene: TRBV20-1; D gene: -; CDR3 protein: CSALRGVGTGELFF; CDR3 DNA: TGCAGTGCCCTTAGGGGAGTCGGCACCGGGGAGCTGTTTTTT
CDR3 length: 17; J gene: TRBJ2-2; clone size: many; V gene: TRBV12-3/TRBV12-4; D gene: TRBD1; CDR3 protein: CASSSGNQGDSGWELFF; CDR3 DNA: TGTGCCAGCAGTTCGGGGAACCAGGGGGACAGCGGATGGGAGCTGTTTTTT
CDR3 length: 15; J gene: TRBJ1-3; clone size: many; V gene: TRBV10-3; D gene: -; CDR3 protein: CAISEPGLTGNTIYF; CDR3 DNA: TGTGCCATCAGTGAGCCCGGGCTCACTGGAAACACCATATATTTT
CDR3 length: 13; J gene: TRBJ2-2; clone size: many; V gene: TRBV15; D gene: -; CDR3 protein: CATSRDVGGELFF; CDR3 DNA: TGTGCCACCAGCAGAGATGTGGGAGGGGAGCTGTTTTTT
CDR3 length: 17; J gene: TRBJ2-4; clone size: few; V gene: TRBV28; D gene: TRBD2; CDR3 protein: CASSFPRLAGAKNIQYF; CDR3 DNA: TGTGCCAGCAGTTTCCCTCGACTAGCGGGAGCCAAAAACATTCAGTACTTC
CDR3 length: 15; J gene: TRBJ2-2; clone size: -; V gene: TRBV7-6; D gene: -; CDR3 protein: CASSPWGGLPGELFF; CDR3 DNA: TGTGCCAGCAGCCCGTGGGGGGGGCTTCCAGGGGAGCTGTTTTTT
CDR3 length: 16; J gene: TRBJ2-1; clone size: -; V gene: TRBV11-2; D gene: TRBD2; CDR3 protein: CASSSVAGGPRNEQFF; CDR3 DNA: TGTGCCAGCAGTAGCGTAGCGGGAGGGCCGAGGAATGAGCAGTTCTTC
CDR3 length: 14; J gene: TRBJ1-5; clone size: -; V gene: TRBV6-1; D gene: -; CDR3 protein: CASTGGFSNQPQHF; CDR3 DNA: TGTGCCAGCACCGGGGGTTTTAGCAATCAGCCCCAGCATTTT
CDR3 length: 14; J gene: TRBJ1-1; clone size: many; V gene: TRBV6-1; D gene: -; CDR3 protein: CASSLGLKNTEAFF; CDR3 DNA: TGTGCCAGCAGCTTGGGACTCAAGAACACTGAAGCTTTCTTT
CDR3 length: 14; J gene: TRBJ1-2; clone size: many; V gene: TRBV7-3; D gene: -; CDR3 protein: CASSFRGGIDGYTF; CDR3 DNA: TGTGCCAGCAGCTTTAGGGGAGGGATTGATGGCTACACCTTC
CDR3 length: 14; J gene: TRBJ2-1; clone size: many; V gene: TRBV5-1; D gene: TRBD1; CDR3 protein: CASSRQGTQSEQFF; CDR3 DNA: TGCGCCAGCAGCCGACAGGGTACACAAAGTGAGCAGTTCTTC
CDR3 length: 14; J gene: TRBJ2-2; clone size: -; V gene: TRBV7-6; D gene: -; CDR3 protein: CASSPRLSTGGLFF; CDR3 DNA: TGTGCCAGCAGCCCCCGCCTAAGCACCGGGGGGCTGTTTTTT
CDR3 length: 19; J gene: TRBJ1-5; clone size: -; V gene: TRBV6-2/TRBV6-3; D gene: -; CDR3 protein: CASSYSNSHRQAYNQPQHF; CDR3 DNA: TGTGCCAGCAGTTACTCGAACAGCCATAGGCAGGCTTACAATCAGCCCCAGCATTTT
CDR3 length: 15; J gene: TRBJ2-7; clone size: many; V gene: TRBV30; D gene: -; CDR3 protein: CAWSPGGSGFYEQYF; CDR3 DNA: TGTGCCTGGAGCCCCGGAGGGAGCGGATTTTACGAGCAGTACTTC
CDR3 length: 14; J gene: TRBJ2-7; clone size: -; V gene: TRBV28; D gene: -; CDR3 protein: CASSLGGSWNEQYF; CDR3 DNA: TGTGCCAGCAGTTTGGGGGGATCTTGGAACGAGCAGTACTTC
CDR3 length: 14; J gene: TRBJ1-3; clone size: many; V gene: TRBV28; D gene: -; CDR3 protein: CASSLSVGGDTIYF; CDR3 DNA: TGTGCCAGCAGTTTATCAGTCGGCGGCGACACCATATATTTT
CDR3 length: 17; J gene: TRBJ1-2; clone size: -; V gene: TRBV13; D gene: TRBD1; CDR3 protein: CASSARTGGSEDYGYTF; CDR3 DNA: TGTGCCAGCAGCGCGCGGACAGGGGGCAGTGAGGACTATGGCTACACCTTC
CDR3 length: 13; J gene: TRBJ2-7; clone size: -; V gene: TRBV5-8; D gene: -; CDR3 protein: CASSRTGLHEQYF; CDR3 DNA: TGTGCCAGCAGTAGGACGGGACTCCACGAGCAGTACTTC
CDR3 length: 16; J gene: TRBJ2-7; clone size: many; V gene: TRBV6-1; D gene: TRBD2; CDR3 protein: CASSDKLAGVSYEQYF; CDR3 DNA: TGTGCCAGCAGTGATAAACTAGCGGGTGTCTCCTACGAGCAGTACTTC
CDR3 length: 20; J gene: TRBJ2-2; clone size: many; V gene: TRBV24-1; D gene: -; CDR3 protein: CATSDPLAQPNSRQPGELFF; CDR3 DNA: TGTGCCACCAGTGACCCTTTGGCCCAACCCAACTCCCGACAGCCCGGGGAGCTGTTTTTT
CDR3 length: 14; J gene: TRBJ1-1; clone size: many; V gene: TRBV19; D gene: TRBD1; CDR3 protein: CASRVQGARTEAFF; CDR3 DNA: TGTGCCTCCCGGGTACAGGGGGCGAGGACTGAAGCTTTCTTT
CDR3 length: 13; J gene: TRBJ2-7; clone size: many; V gene: TRBV6-2/TRBV6-3; D gene: -; CDR3 protein: CASSYSYLYEQYF; CDR3 DNA: TGTGCCAGCAGTTACTCGTATCTCTACGAGCAGTACTTC
CDR3 length: 16; J gene: TRBJ1-5; clone size: many; V gene: TRBV4-2; D gene: -; CDR3 protein: CASSQVQGPGNQPQHF; CDR3 DNA: TGTGCCAGCAGCCAAGTACAGGGTCCTGGCAATCAGCCCCAGCATTTT
CDR3 length: 15; J gene: TRBJ2-5; clone size: -; V gene: TRBV29-1; D gene: -; CDR3 protein: CSVGPGQMASETQYF; CDR3 DNA: TGCAGCGTAGGGCCGGGACAAATGGCCTCAGAGACCCAGTACTTC
CDR3 length: 15; J gene: TRBJ2-3; clone size: many; V gene: TRBV6-2/TRBV6-3; D gene: TRBD1; CDR3 protein: CASSLTGGKADTQYF; CDR3 DNA: TGTGCCAGCAGTTTGACAGGGGGTAAGGCAGATACGCAGTATTTT
CDR3 length: 13; J gene: TRBJ2-5; clone size: many; V gene: TRBV20-1; D gene: -; CDR3 protein: CSASDGPRETQYF; CDR3 DNA: TGCAGTGCTTCTGACGGGCCGAGGGAGACCCAGTACTTC